This TCR beta chain was identified in a study of cytomegalovirus exposure and HLA in healthy donors. Study-wide context: Later, an analysis reported that the roughly 120 validation repertoires had used the same platform as the 666 first-cohort repertoires. Overall study results and limits: TCR beta chains numbering more than 150 were designated cytomegalovirus-associated. Most observed TCR sequences were rare, whereas some public TCRs were detected in many donors.

The method was immunoSEQ multiplex PCR; TCRdb's version includes in-frame clones alone and lacks a portion of them. The sample consists of about 360,000 clones, just over 85% of them appearing once. Comments on this clone: Its target is unknown.

The CDR3 is made up of 15 amino acids. CDR1 is SGHVS and CDR2 is FNYEAQ in the germline V gene. V shed 4 bases and J shed 0 bases, with 13 bases lying between them. The chain has TRBV7-6 and TRBJ2-7; no clear D gene. The sample comprised PBMCs. This clonotype was obtained from a woman aged 18-29 years in good health and CMV-seronegative. CDR3 sequence reads: CASSSLLPPSYEQYF. CDR3 in DNA: TGTGCCAGCAGCTCCCTACTTCCCCCCTCCTACGAGCAGTACTTC.